The sequence of this T cell receptor beta chain was determined in a study of T cell repertoires in cytomegalovirus infection. Study information: An indication of both CMV infection and matching HLA type came from public TCR beta signatures.

Study-wide results and limits: Carriers of CMV and the relevant HLA type were discriminated by public TCR beta frequency. HLA-C-restricted TCR beta clonotypes specific for CMV led the ex vivo response.

TCRdb ran MiXCR on the reads and lists one entry per CDR3 protein. The sample lists roughly 630,000 distinct CDR3 sequences, around 24% seen once, with 8% in the top ten. This clonotype was found many times. Its antigen is not known. The CDR3 is 18 residues long. The germline gives CDR1 MNHEY, CDR2 SVGAGI. V lost 2 bases and J 4 bases, leaving 23 bases between the germline ends. Sequencing input: CD8+ T cells from PBMCs. The chain links TRBV6-5 to TRBJ1-1; D is possibly TRBD1 (5 bases). This TCR was sampled from a human donor in good health (CMV status not recorded). Some clones in this sample may be carry-over from other donors' samples. The CDR3 DNA sequence: TGTGCCAGCAGTTACACTCGGGGGAAGGGTAGGAGAAGCACTGAAGCTTTCTTT. It yields the protein CASSYTRGKGRRSTEAFF.